This T cell receptor beta chain appears in the sequencing data of a study of naive and memory T cell subsets. This clonotype was recorded at least ten times. The target antigen is unknown. An equimolar mix of two oligonucleotides served as the beta constant-region primer for TRBC1 and TRBC2. The ligated cDNA underwent four PCR rounds using SP2 and nested alpha and beta constant-region primers. The cDNA 3' end received a ligated single-stranded oligonucleotide carrying the SP2 primer and a 12-nucleotide UMI. TCRdb analysed the UMI-ligation and nested PCR reads with MiXCR anew, one entry per CDR3 protein. The sample gives around 130,000 distinct CDR3 sequences, over 30% of which show up once; about 0.85% is in the top ten. General observations from the study: Clonotypes here are unpaired alpha or beta chain sequences.

After CD4 positive bead selection, the CD4-negative fraction gave CD8 T cells. Four subsets defined by CD45RA and CD27 were sorted after CD3, CD4, CD8 and live/dead staining. The TCR comes from a human donor in good health. The sequenced sample was central memory CD4+ T cells from blood.

The CDR3 here is CASSPKASGRTDTQYF. CDR3 bases: TGTGCCAGCAGCCCGAAGGCTAGCGGGAGAACAGATACGCAGTATTTT. The rearrangement links TRBV5-4 to TRBJ2-3, with 10 bases aligning to TRBD2. The CDR3 loop spans 16 amino acids. The germline gives CDR1 SGHNT, CDR2 YYREEE (reference sequence). Trimming at V came to 4 bases and at J to 3 bases, leaving 8 bases not matched to a gene.